Given below is one T cell receptor beta chain in context. Repertoires were generated with immunoSEQ multiplex PCR, while TCRdb's copy carries only in-frame clones and drops some. The sample holds 80,000 or so clones, 96% seen once. This record comes from a study of technical replicates of blood from a few donors. Germline values: CDR1 SGHDN, CDR2 FVKESK. CDR3 size: 19 residues. V lost 4 bases to trimming and J lost 2 bases; unmatched junction nucleotides: 19. The J gene is TRBJ2-7, the V gene TRBV14; 8 bases line up with TRBD2. The clonotype comes from a human donor in good health. Sequencing was carried out using T cells isolated from PBMCs. CDR3 sequence (DNA): TGTGCCAGCAGCCGGGGCCCCGGGGCTAGCGGGTATCGTACCTACGAGCAGTACTTC. It codes for CASSRGPGASGYRTYEQYF.